Included here is one TCR beta chain sequence, with context. The CDR3 is 15 residues long. Trimming removed 6 bases from V and 9 bases from J; junction bases left unmatched: 17. In germline, CDR1 is MDHEN, CDR2 SYDVKM. The authors' processing: Amplification from reference gene primers served as the basis for estimated nucleated cell counts. Libraries were prepared by immunoSEQ multiplex PCR; TCRdb keeps only in-frame clonotypes and omits some of them. V and J calls and clone size follow that table, whereas D and trimming were derived from the DNA. The data contain over 400,000 clones, around 90% of them singletons. This record comes from a study of blood T cell repertoires in COVID-19. Study context: Some COVID-19 samples were acute and others convalescent; all came from the United States, Italy and Spain. PBMCs, B-cell-depleted T cells, or T cells provided the cDNA or gDNA that made up the material.

The TCR comes from a woman in her 50s with COVID-19, enrolled during active disease. Specimen: peripheral blood. This sequence joins TRBV28 and TRBJ2-7, with 7 bases that match TRBD1. CDR3 amino acids: CASRLNRGPILGQYF. In nucleotides, the CDR3 is TGTGCCAGCAGACTTAACAGGGGCCCAATCCTGGGGCAGTACTTC. Full variable domain (outside the CDR3, taken from reference TRBV28 and TRBJ2-7): DVKVTQSSRYLVKRTGEKVFLECVQDMDHENMFWYRQDPGLGLRLIYFSYDVKMKEKGDIPEGYSVSREKKERFSLILESASTNQTSMYLCASRLNRGPILGQYFGPGTRLTVT.